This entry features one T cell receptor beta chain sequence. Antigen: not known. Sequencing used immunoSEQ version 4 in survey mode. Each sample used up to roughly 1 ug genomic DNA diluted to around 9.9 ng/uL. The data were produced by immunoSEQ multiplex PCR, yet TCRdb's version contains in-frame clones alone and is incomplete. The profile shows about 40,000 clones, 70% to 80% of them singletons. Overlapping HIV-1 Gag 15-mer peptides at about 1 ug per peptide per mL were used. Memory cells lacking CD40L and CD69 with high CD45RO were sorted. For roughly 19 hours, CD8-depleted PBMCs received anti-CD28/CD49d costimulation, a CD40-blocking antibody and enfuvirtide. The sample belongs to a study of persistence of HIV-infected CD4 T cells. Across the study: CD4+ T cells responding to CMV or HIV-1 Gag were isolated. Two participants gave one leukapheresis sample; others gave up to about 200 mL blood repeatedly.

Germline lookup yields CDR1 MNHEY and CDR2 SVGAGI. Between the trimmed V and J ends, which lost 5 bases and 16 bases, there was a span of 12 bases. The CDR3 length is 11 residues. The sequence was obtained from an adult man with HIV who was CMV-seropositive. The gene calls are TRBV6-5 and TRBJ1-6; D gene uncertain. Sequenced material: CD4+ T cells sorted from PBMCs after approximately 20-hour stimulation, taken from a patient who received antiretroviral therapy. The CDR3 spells CASSLTEILHF. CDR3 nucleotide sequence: TGTGCCAGCAGTCTAACAGAAATTCTCCACTTT.